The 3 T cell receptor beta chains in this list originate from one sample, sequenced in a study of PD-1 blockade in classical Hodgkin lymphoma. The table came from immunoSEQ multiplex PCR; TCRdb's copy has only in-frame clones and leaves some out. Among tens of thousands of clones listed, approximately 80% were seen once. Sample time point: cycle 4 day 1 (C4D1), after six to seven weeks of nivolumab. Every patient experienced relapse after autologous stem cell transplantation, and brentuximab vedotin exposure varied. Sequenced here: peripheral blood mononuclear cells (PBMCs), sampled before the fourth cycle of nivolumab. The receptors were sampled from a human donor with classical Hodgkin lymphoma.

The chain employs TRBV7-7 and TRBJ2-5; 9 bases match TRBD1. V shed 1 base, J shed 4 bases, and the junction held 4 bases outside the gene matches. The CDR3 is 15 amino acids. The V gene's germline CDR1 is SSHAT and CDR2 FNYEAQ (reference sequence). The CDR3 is CASSLGDRVPETQYF. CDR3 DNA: TGTGCCAGCAGCTTAGGGGACAGGGTCCCAGAGACCCAGTACTTC.

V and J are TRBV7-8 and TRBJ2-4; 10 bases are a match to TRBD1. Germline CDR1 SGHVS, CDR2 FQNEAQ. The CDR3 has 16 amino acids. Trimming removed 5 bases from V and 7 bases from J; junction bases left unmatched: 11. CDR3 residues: CASSNPGTGDGNIQYF. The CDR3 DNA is TGTGCCAGCAGCAACCCCGGGACAGGGGACGGGAACATTCAGTACTTC.

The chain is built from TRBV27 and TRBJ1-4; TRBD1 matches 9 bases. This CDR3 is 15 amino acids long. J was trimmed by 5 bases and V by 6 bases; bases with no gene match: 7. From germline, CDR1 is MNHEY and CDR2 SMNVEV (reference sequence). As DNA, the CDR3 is TGTGCCAGCAGCATATCGACAGGGGGAAATGAAAAACTGTTTTTT. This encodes CASSISTGGNEKLFF.